Listed below are T cell receptor beta chains from one sample, sequenced in a study of OX40 agonist ivuxolimab in advanced cancers. Sequencing used immunoSEQ multiplex PCR; TCRdb keeps in-frame clones, though not all of them. Counted here are tens of thousands of clones, 81% occurring once; the ten biggest clones make up about a fifth. Material: CD4+ or CD8+ T cells sorted from blood, obtained in a trial of the OX40 agonist ivuxolimab. These receptors were collected from an adult with an advanced solid tumor such as melanoma, head and neck, liver or kidney cancer. The conserved cysteine and the conserved F or W are not part of the CDR3 here. Clone sizes are given selectively: once, few, many, or a class where the clone is expanded.

clone_size v_call cdr3_length cdr3_aa
NA TRBV6-6 13 ASTPDSHSNQPQH
NA TRBV7-2 13 ASSLGRATTGELF
few TRBV29-1 9 SVEDPIGAF
NA TRBV13 12 ASSSYNRDRGYT
NA TRBV5-1 16 ASSSGLAGGNSYNEQF
NA TRBV2 12 ASRESRLNNEQF
NA TRBV7-9 12 ASSYRDSSYEQY
NA TRBV29-1 11 SVAAGDIGELF
NA TRBV7-2 12 ASSSGGVRTEAF
once TRBV10-3 10 AISEERDTQY
NA TRBV5-1 9 AGLGADTQY
NA TRBV29-1 10 SVEESTYEQY
NA TRBV7-2 12 ASSLESGRGPLH
NA TRBV9 14 ASSMTADTRTYEQY
once TRBV5-8 12 ASSLDGYTGELF
NA TRBV10-3 11 AIRGLSSYEQY
few TRBV7-9 12 ASSLGGASDTQY
once TRBV11-1 13 ASSSRQEGDEKLF
NA TRBV11-1 14 ASSLLAGGPGNEQF
NA TRBV6-1 12 ASTTAHTNYGYT
NA TRBV4-1 15 ASSQDSSQAPVHGYT
NA TRBV29-1 10 SVGTGNTEAF
NA TRBV7-9 12 ASSLVSGSTTQY
NA TRBV6-5 10 ASSRQGYGYT
NA TRBV7-8 13 ATTSGGAFIDEQF
NA TRBV18 13 ASSPGQGGTGELF
NA TRBV7-2 12 ASSLSWGEGGYT
NA TRBV7-9 13 ASNYGGRKGYGYT
NA TRBV28 12 ASSLSDGSYEQY
NA TRBV28 13 ASSRWGASNQPQH
NA TRBV14 16 ASSQDWRTSGTRETQY
few TRBV6-6 11 ASSYLTRNEQF
NA TRBV5-1 13 ASSLGREFYTEAF
NA TRBV7-3 12 ASSLGQGPNEQY
NA TRBV9 11 ASSPRDPEAQY
NA TRBV2 13 ASSKGSTGANVLT
NA TRBV11-2 16 ASSLVVGTGTAVGGYT